Listed below are T cell receptor beta chains from one sample, sequenced in a study of Tregs in tolerant kidney transplant recipients. Their recognized antigens are unknown. TCRdb keeps only in-frame clones here, not all; method: immunoSEQ multiplex PCR. The sample records around 31,000 clones, 82% being singletons. Sequencing was performed on Tregs from blood cultured with allogeneic cells. Receptor source: a human donor in good health. CDR3s include the opening cysteine and the closing phenylalanine or tryptophan. D genes are given only for firm matches. Size is omitted from some rows. Given values are once, few, many or a class for expanded clones.

J gene,D gene,V gene,clone size,CDR3 DNA,CDR3 protein
TRBJ2-7,TRBD1,TRBV11-2,.,TGTGCCAGCAGCTTAACCGGGGACAGGCGTTACGAGCAGTACTTC,CASSLTGDRRYEQYF
TRBJ2-7,.,TRBV2,.,TGTGCCAGCACCTTGCAGGGGATCGAGTACTTC,CASTLQGIEYF
TRBJ1-5,.,TRBV6-4,few,TGTGCCAGCATGCGACTGACTAGCAATCAGCCCCAGCATTTT,CASMRLTSNQPQHF
TRBJ2-5,.,TRBV7-9,.,TGTGCCAGCAGCTTCGGAGGGAGGGAGACCCAGTACTTC,CASSFGGRETQYF
TRBJ2-7,.,TRBV27,.,TGTGCCAGCAGTTCAAAAATTCTTTTCGGGGTAAGGAGCTACGAGCAGTACTTC,CASSSKILFGVRSYEQYF
TRBJ1-1,.,TRBV27,.,TGTGCCAGCAGTTTGTGCCAAAGGGCTTTCTTT,CASSLCQRAFF
TRBJ1-6,.,TRBV19,.,TGTGCCAGTAGTATAGGGGGAGAGGATTCACCCCTCCACTTT,CASSIGGEDSPLHF
TRBJ1-2,.,TRBV19,.,TGTGCCAGTACCCTAAAATTTACCAGGGTTCTCTATGGCTACACCTTC,CASTLKFTRVLYGYTF
TRBJ2-3,.,TRBV5-6,.,TGTGCCAGCAGCTTGATGCGGACAGATACGCAGTATTTT,CASSLMRTDTQYF
TRBJ2-3,.,TRBV6-5,.,TGTGCCAGCAGGAGGGATACGCAGTATTTT,CASRRDTQYF
TRBJ2-5,.,TRBV4-3,.,TGCGCCAGCAGCCCAGGGCCGGGCAGGGTGGGAGAGACCCAGTACTTC,CASSPGPGRVGETQYF
TRBJ1-5,.,TRBV28,.,TGTGCCAGCAGTTTTGCGGGCTATAGCAATCAGCCCCAGCATTTT,CASSFAGYSNQPQHF
TRBJ1-6,.,TRBV6-5,few,TGTGCCAGCAGTTACACAGGGCAGCTTAATTCACCCCTCCACTTT,CASSYTGQLNSPLHF
TRBJ1-1,.,TRBV6-5,.,TGTGCCAGCCCTGGGGAGGTCAGGGTATACACTGAAGCTTTCTTT,CASPGEVRVYTEAFF
TRBJ2-5,.,TRBV18,few,TGTGCCAGCTCACCCCTCGCGGGTTGGGGAGAGACCCAGTACTTC,CASSPLAGWGETQYF
TRBJ2-2,TRBD2,TRBV5-1,.,TGCGCCAGCAGCTTGGCGCGGGGGGGCCTAGACACCGGGGAGCTGTTTTTT,CASSLARGGLDTGELFF
TRBJ1-3,.,TRBV9,.,TGTGCCAGCAGCGTAGAAGGGGCCCTTTCTGGAAACACCATATATTTT,CASSVEGALSGNTIYF
TRBJ2-2,TRBD1,TRBV30,.,TGTGCCTGGAGTAGCCGATACAGGGGGCGCCCCGGGGAGCTGTTTTTT,CAWSSRYRGRPGELFF
TRBJ2-5,.,TRBV7-2,.,TGTGCCAGCAGCTTTTTGCGGGGAAAGACCCAGTACTTC,CASSFLRGKTQYF
TRBJ1-1,.,TRBV18,once,TGTGCCAGCTCACCCCTCGGCGGTATGGACACTGAAGCTTTCTTT,CASSPLGGMDTEAFF
TRBJ2-7,TRBD2,TRBV18,.,TGTGCCAGCTCCCCCGGAGTACGGACGCCTAGCGGGACCTCCTACGAGCAGTACTTC,CASSPGVRTPSGTSYEQYF
TRBJ1-2,.,TRBV11-2,.,TGTGCCAGCAGCTCCGGCCGGGGGGACTATGGCTACACCTTC,CASSSGRGDYGYTF
TRBJ2-7,TRBD2,TRBV7-2,once,TGTGCCAGCAGCCACCTAGCGGCCTACGAGCAGTACTTC,CASSHLAAYEQYF
TRBJ2-5,.,TRBV29-1,once,TGCAGCGTTGAAGAGGCACAAGAGACCCAGTACTTC,CSVEEAQETQYF
TRBJ2-5,.,TRBV7-2,.,TGTGCCAGCAGCTTAGGTGTCACCCCGTGGGAGACCCAGTACTTC,CASSLGVTPWETQYF
TRBJ2-2,.,TRBV7-9,.,TGTGCCAGCAGCTTGGGGACCGGGGAGCTGTTTTTT,CASSLGTGELFF
TRBJ2-7,.,TRBV5-4,.,TGTGCCAGCAGTTGGGGGACTTTGGGGGAGCAGTACTTC,CASSWGTLGEQYF
TRBJ1-1,TRBD1,TRBV30,.,TGTGCCTGGAGCAAGACAGGGATGAACACTGAAGCTTTCTTT,CAWSKTGMNTEAFF
TRBJ2-2,.,TRBV9,.,TGTGCCAGCAGCCATTTTGGCGAGGTCCCCGGGGAGCTGTTTTTT,CASSHFGEVPGELFF
TRBJ1-2,.,TRBV2,.,TGTGCCAGCAGTCTGCAGGGTCAGGTTGGCTACACCTTC,CASSLQGQVGYTF
TRBJ1-1,.,TRBV7-2,.,TGTGCCAGCAGCTTACAGGGTCTTGGCACTGAAGCTTTCTTT,CASSLQGLGTEAFF
TRBJ1-1,.,TRBV29-1,.,TGCAGCGTGACCATCGACAGGAGGAACACTGAAGCTTTCTTT,CSVTIDRRNTEAFF
TRBJ2-1,.,TRBV14,.,TGTGCCAGCAGCCAAGGGGCGGGCTACAATGAGCAGTTCTTC,CASSQGAGYNEQFF
TRBJ2-1,TRBD2,TRBV27,medium-sized,TGTGCCAGCAGTCCGGGACTAGCGGGAGGGGGCAATGAGCAGTTCTTC,CASSPGLAGGGNEQFF
TRBJ2-7,.,TRBV5-5,.,TGTGCCAGCAGCTCAGGCCACTCCGCAACCTACTACGAGCAGTACTTC,CASSSGHSATYYEQYF
TRBJ1-3,.,TRBV10-3,.,TGTGCCATCTCTAAGGCGGCAGCTGGAAACACCATATATTTT,CAISKAAAGNTIYF
TRBJ2-2,TRBD2,TRBV4-3,.,TGCGCCAGCAGCCAAGTTCTCCCGGGCGGACTAGCGAACACCGGGGAGCTGTTTTTT,CASSQVLPGGLANTGELFF
TRBJ2-3,TRBD1,TRBV15,.,TGTGCCACCAGCAGAGATAGGGGGCACACGCAGTATTTT,CATSRDRGHTQYF
TRBJ2-3,.,TRBV15,.,TGTGCCACCAGCAGAGATGACCGGGGACCTAACACAGATACGCAGTATTTT,CATSRDDRGPNTDTQYF
TRBJ2-7,.,TRBV14,.,TGTGCCAGCAGCCACGCTTCCGGGACCCCAGGGAGCGAGCAGTACTTC,CASSHASGTPGSEQYF
TRBJ1-2,TRBD1,TRBV27,.,TGTGCCAGCAGAAGTCTGTGGACAGGGCAAAACTATGGCTACACCTTC,CASRSLWTGQNYGYTF
TRBJ2-7,.,TRBV6-6,.,TGTGCCAGCGCGGCTGGACTCGACAGCTCCTACGAGCAGTACTTC,CASAAGLDSSYEQYF
TRBJ1-4,.,TRBV7-9,.,TGTGCCAGCAGCCCCCAACAGGGCCTGATCGAAAAACTGTTTTTT,CASSPQQGLIEKLFF
TRBJ1-1,.,TRBV7-8,.,TGTGCCAGCAGCCCTATTGGGAACACTGAAGCTTTCTTT,CASSPIGNTEAFF
TRBJ1-2,.,TRBV19,.,TGTGCCAGTAGTGTCCCTGGGGGCTATGGCTACACCTTC,CASSVPGGYGYTF
TRBJ1-6,TRBD1,TRBV5-8,once,TGTGCCAGCAGCTACGCGACAGGGATGGGCGCCTATAATTCACCCCTCCACTTT,CASSYATGMGAYNSPLHF
TRBJ1-3,.,TRBV5-4,.,TGTGCCAGCAGCACGACAGGATCTGGAAACACCATATATTTT,CASSTTGSGNTIYF
TRBJ2-7,TRBD1,TRBV19,.,TGTGCCAGTAGTAAAGCCGGGACGAAGGGGGCTGAGCAGTACTTC,CASSKAGTKGAEQYF
TRBJ2-5,.,TRBV30,medium-sized,TGTGCCTGGAGTGCCTACCCTAGGGAAGAGACCCAGTACTTC,CAWSAYPREETQYF
TRBJ2-4,.,TRBV7-3,.,TGTGCCAGCAGCTTCGACAACCAAAACATTCAGTACTTC,CASSFDNQNIQYF
TRBJ1-1,.,TRBV7-9,.,TGTGCCAGCAGCTTGGGGACGGCAATGAACACTGAAGCTTTCTTT,CASSLGTAMNTEAFF
TRBJ1-1,.,TRBV7-2,.,TGTGCCAGCAGCTCCAGGGCATCTGCATGGAACACTGAAGCTTTCTTT,CASSSRASAWNTEAFF